A single sample is the source of the 3 T cell receptor beta chains below, sequenced in a study of blood T cell repertoires in COVID-19. Clones were sequenced by immunoSEQ multiplex PCR, and TCRdb holds only the in-frame ones, with some missing. The sample lists 70,000 or so clones; 80% to 85% were seen once. The sequenced material came from peripheral blood. Receptors were obtained from a man aged 80 or over with active or convalescent COVID-19.

The gene calls are TRBV5-1 and TRBJ2-1, with TRBD2 matching 7 bases. The length of the CDR3 is 21 residues. Germline assignment: CDR1 SGHRS and CDR2 YFSETQ. The V gene end was trimmed by 4 bases and the J gene end by 0 bases; junction bases not matched to a gene: 22. The CDR3 here is CASSVLPTLLGLVTSYNEQFF. The DNA for the CDR3 is TGCGCCAGCAGCGTTCTGCCAACCCTGTTAGGACTAGTTACCTCCTACAATGAGCAGTTCTTC.

The V gene is TRBV7-2, the J gene TRBJ1-2; 7 positions agree with TRBD1. Trimming took 2 bases from V and 2 from J; bases not matched to a gene: 2. Germline-derived CDR1 and CDR2 are SGHTA and FQGNSA. This CDR3 region has 14 residues. The CDR3 sequence is CASSLQGGNYGYTF. CDR3 sequence (DNA): TGTGCCAGCAGCTTACAGGGGGGCAACTATGGCTACACCTTC. The entire variable domain, with the rest obtained from reference TRBV7-2 and TRBJ1-2, is as follows: GAGVSQSPSNKVTEKGKDVELRCDPISGHTALYWYRQSLGQGLEFLIYFQGNSAPDKSGLPSDRFSAERTGGSVSTLTIQRTQQEDSAVYLCASSLQGGNYGYTFGSGTRLTVV.

The chain joins TRBV6-2 or TRBV6-3 to TRBJ1-1, with 9 positions matching TRBD1. CDR1 and CDR2 (germline): MNHEY, SVGEGT. The trim removed 1 base at V and 1 base at J, leaving 4 bases unmatched. CDR3 length: 16 residues. The CDR3 region is CASSYYPDRGNTEAFF. The CDR3, as DNA: TGTGCCAGCAGTTACTATCCGGACAGGGGGAACACTGAAGCTTTCTTT.